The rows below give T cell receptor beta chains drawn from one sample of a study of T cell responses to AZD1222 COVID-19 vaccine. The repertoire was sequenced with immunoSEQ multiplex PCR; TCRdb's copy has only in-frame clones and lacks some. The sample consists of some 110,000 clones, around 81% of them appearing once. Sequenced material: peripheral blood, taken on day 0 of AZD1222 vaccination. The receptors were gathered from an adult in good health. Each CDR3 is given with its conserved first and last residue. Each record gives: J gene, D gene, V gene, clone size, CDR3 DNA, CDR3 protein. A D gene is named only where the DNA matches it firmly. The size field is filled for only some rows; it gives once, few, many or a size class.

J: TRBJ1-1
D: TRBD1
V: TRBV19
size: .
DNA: TGTGCAAGTGAGGATCGGGACAGGGGTAGATGGGGGACTGAAGCTTTCTTT
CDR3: CASEDRDRGRWGTEAFF

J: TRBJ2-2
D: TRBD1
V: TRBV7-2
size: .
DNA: TGTGCCAGCAGGCGACCGGGACAGGGGTCCGGGGAGCTGTTTTTT
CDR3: CASRRPGQGSGELFF

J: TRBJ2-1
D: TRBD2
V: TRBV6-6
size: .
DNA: TGTGCCAGCAGTTACTCGTCTAGCGGGAGGAATGAGCAGTTCTTC
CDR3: CASSYSSSGRNEQFF

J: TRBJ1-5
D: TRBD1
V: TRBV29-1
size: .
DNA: TGCAGCGTTTCGATCCGGGACAGAAAATATAGCAATCAGCCCCAGCATTTT
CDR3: CSVSIRDRKYSNQPQHF

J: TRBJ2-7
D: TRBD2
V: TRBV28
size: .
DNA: TGTGCCAGCAGGCAGACTAGCCCCCACGAGCAGTACTTC
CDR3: CASRQTSPHEQYF

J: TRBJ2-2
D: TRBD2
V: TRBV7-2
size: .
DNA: TGTGCCAGCAGCTTAGGTACTAGCGGGTCCCGTGGCACCGGGGAGCTGTTTTTT
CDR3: CASSLGTSGSRGTGELFF

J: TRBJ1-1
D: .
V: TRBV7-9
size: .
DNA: TGTGCCAGCAACTTCGTCGGGGCTGAAGCTTTCTTT
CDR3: CASNFVGAEAFF

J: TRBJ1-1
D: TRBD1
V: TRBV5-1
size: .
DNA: TGCGCCAGCAGCTCAGGGGGCGCGGGGACTGAAGCTTTCTTT
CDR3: CASSSGGAGTEAFF

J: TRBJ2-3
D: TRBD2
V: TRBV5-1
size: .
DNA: TGCGCCAGCAGCCCAGGGACTATCACAGATACGCAGTATTTT
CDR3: CASSPGTITDTQYF

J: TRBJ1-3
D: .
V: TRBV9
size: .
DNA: TGTGCCAGCAGCGTAGACATAGGGAACTCTGGAAACACCATATATTTT
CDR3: CASSVDIGNSGNTIYF

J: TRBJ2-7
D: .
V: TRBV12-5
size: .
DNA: TGTGCTAGTGCCACAGGCCGAACCTACGAGCAGTACTTC
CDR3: CASATGRTYEQYF

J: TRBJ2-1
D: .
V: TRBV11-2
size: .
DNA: TGTGCCAGCAGCCAAGGGGTTGCTAGATGGAATGAGCAGTTCTTC
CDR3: CASSQGVARWNEQFF

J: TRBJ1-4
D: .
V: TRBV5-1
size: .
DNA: TGCGCCAGCAGCTTGGCCGCCGGAGTGAATGAAAAACTGTTTTTT
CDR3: CASSLAAGVNEKLFF

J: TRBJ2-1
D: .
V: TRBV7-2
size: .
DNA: TGTGCCAGCAGCTTAGCAGGACTTGGTAGTGAGCAGTTCTTC
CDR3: CASSLAGLGSEQFF

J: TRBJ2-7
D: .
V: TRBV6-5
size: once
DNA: TGTGCCAGCAGTTCTTCAATGGAGGCCTACGAGCAGTACTTC
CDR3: CASSSSMEAYEQYF

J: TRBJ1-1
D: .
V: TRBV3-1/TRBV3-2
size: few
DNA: TGTGCCAGCAGCTGGGAGGGGGGCAGGACTGAAGCTTTCTTT
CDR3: CASSWEGGRTEAFF

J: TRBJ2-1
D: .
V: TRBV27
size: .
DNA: TGTGCCAGCAGTTTGCAGGGGTTATACAATGAGCAGTTCTTC
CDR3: CASSLQGLYNEQFF

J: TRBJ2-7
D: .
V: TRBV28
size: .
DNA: TGTGCCAGCACCCTGGGGGCGGTCTACGAGCAGTACTTC
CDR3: CASTLGAVYEQYF

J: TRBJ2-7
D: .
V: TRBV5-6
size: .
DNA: TGTGCCAGCAGCTTGGTGCAAAGGTCCTACGAGCAGTACTTC
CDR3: CASSLVQRSYEQYF

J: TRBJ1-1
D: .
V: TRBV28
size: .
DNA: TGTGCCAGCAGTTTGAGGGCAGCCACTGAAGCTTTCTTT
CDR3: CASSLRAATEAFF

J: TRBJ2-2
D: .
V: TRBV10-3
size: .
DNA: TGTGCCACCAGGGCGGGACAGACGACGAACACCGGGGAGCTGTTTTTT
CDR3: CATRAGQTTNTGELFF

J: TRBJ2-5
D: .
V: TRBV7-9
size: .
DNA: TGTGCCAGCAGCTTTTATCCGTACCAAGAGACCCAGTACTTC
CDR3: CASSFYPYQETQYF

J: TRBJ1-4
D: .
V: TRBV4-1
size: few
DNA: TGCGCCAGCAGCCACCCGGGGAGGGGTAATGAAAAACTGTTTTTT
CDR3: CASSHPGRGNEKLFF

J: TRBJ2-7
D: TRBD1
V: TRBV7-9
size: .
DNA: TGTGCCAGCAGCCCGCAGGGGGCAGATTACGAGCAGTACTTC
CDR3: CASSPQGADYEQYF

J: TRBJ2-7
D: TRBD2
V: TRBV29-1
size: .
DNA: TGCAGCGTTGAACCATACCCACGGACTAGCGGCTCCTACGAGCAGTACTTC
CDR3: CSVEPYPRTSGSYEQYF

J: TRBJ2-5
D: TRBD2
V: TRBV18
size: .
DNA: TGTGCCAGCTCCCTACTAGGTAGGGCTAGCGGCCAAGAGACCCAGTACTTC
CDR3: CASSLLGRASGQETQYF

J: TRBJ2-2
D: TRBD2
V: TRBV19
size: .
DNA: TGTGCCAGCTCCGGGTCCCTGAAGGTAGCGGGAGGAACCGGGGAGCTGTTTTTT
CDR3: CASSGSLKVAGGTGELFF

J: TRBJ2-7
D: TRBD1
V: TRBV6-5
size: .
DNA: TGTGCCAGCAGTTACCAGGGACAGGTGATCTACGAGCAGTACTTC
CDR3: CASSYQGQVIYEQYF

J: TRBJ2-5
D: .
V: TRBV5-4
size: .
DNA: TGTGCCAGCAGCTCTCGGGTGGTTGTCGGGGAGACCCAGTACTTC
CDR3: CASSSRVVVGETQYF

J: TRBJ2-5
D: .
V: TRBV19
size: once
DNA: TGTGCCAGTAGTATAGACAGGAACGGCGAGACCCAGTACTTC
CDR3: CASSIDRNGETQYF

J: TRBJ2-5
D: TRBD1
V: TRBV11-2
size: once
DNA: TGTGCCAGCAGCTTAGGGACAGGGTCCCAAGAGACCCAGTACTTC
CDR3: CASSLGTGSQETQYF

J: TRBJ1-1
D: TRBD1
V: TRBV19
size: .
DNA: TGTGCCAGTGCTAACCGGACAGGGGTGCTTCAGAACACTGAAGCTTTCTTT
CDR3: CASANRTGVLQNTEAFF

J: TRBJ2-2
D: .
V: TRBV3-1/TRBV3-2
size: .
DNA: TGTGCCAGCAGCCCCCCAAGGGAGGCAATGGGCACCGGGGAGCTGTTTTTT
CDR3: CASSPPREAMGTGELFF

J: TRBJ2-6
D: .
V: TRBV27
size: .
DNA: TGTGCCAGCAGGTCCTCTGGGGCCAACGTCCTGACTTTC
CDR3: CASRSSGANVLTF

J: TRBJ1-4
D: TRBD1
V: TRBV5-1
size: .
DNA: TGCGCCAGCAGGACAGGGGAGACTAATGAAAAACTGTTTTTT
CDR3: CASRTGETNEKLFF

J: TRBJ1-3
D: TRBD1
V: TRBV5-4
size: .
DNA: TGTGCCACTCGACGACAGGGCTCTGGAAACACCATATATTTT
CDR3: CATRRQGSGNTIYF

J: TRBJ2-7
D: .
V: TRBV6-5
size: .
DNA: TGTGCCAGCAGTAATCTACAGGGTGAGCAGTACTTC
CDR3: CASSNLQGEQYF